These 7 T cell receptor beta chains were all obtained from the same sample, sequenced in a study of regulatory T cells in long-lasting Graves disease. Time point noted: newly diagnosed GD, antithyroid drugs for less than 3 months. PBMC-extracted RNA yielded the TCR library. CDR3 regions were amplified by Arm-PCR using iRepertoire HTBI primers to build TCR beta libraries. Via MiXCR, TCRdb re-called the multiplex PCR reads, giving one row per CDR3 protein. The sample consists of roughly 440,000 distinct CDR3 sequences, around 17% of them appearing once. These same records also appear under a second study, on T cells in Graves' hyperthyroidism and ophthalmopathy.

The material was peripheral blood mononuclear cells (PBMCs), obtained at new diagnosis, from a patient treated with antithyroid drugs. These receptors originate from a woman aged 18-29 years with Graves disease.

This clonotype came up a few times. V and J are TRBV12-3 or TRBV12-4 and TRBJ1-1, with 9 bases fitting TRBD1. CDR3 length: 14 amino acids. V gave up 6 bases and J gave up 1 base; unmatched junction bases: 3. The CDR3, as DNA: TGTGCCAGCAGGAGGGACAGGGCGAACACTGAAGCTTTCTTT. Translated, it gives CASRRDRANTEAFF.

In the case of this clonotype: A much more abundant neighbour one base away suggests this may be a read error. The chain carries TRBV2 and TRBJ2-7; 14 bases are shared with TRBD2. The CDR3 loop spans 17 amino acids. CDR1 is SNHLY, CDR2 FYNNEI, per germline. Unmatched junction bases numbered 13, after V lost 5 bases and J lost 7 bases. For the CDR3, the DNA is TGTGCCAGCAGTCATACCTTTCCGGGACTAGCGGGAGTTGAGCAGTACTTC. Amino acid sequence: CASSHTFPGLAGVEQYF.

As for this clonotype: Sequence at one end of the junction differs from germline and may be a read error. The chain is built from TRBV18 and TRBJ1-5; 10 bases fit TRBD1. CDR1 and CDR2 (germline): KGHSH, LQKENI. This CDR3 contains 14 residues. The chain's CDR3 is CASSQTGGKQPQHF. The DNA for the CDR3 is TGTGCCAGCTCACAGACAGGGGGCAAACAGCCCCAGCATTTT.

This clonotype has at least ten counts. J is TRBJ1-1 and V is TRBV20-1, with D perhaps matching TRBD1 (5 bases). CDR1 DFQATT and CDR2 SNEGSKA come from the germline V gene (reference sequence). V lost 2 bases and J 0 bases, leaving 13 bases between the germline ends. The CDR3 is 15 amino acids. CDR3 bases: TGCAGTGCTAGAAACCCGGGGCGGATGAACACTGAAGCTTTCTTT. It encodes CSARNPGRMNTEAFF.

This clonotype was seen a few times. This rearrangement joins TRBV20-1 to TRBJ1-6; D ambiguous. This CDR3 spans 16 amino acids. Germline CDR1 reads DFQATT; CDR2 reads SNEGSKA (reference sequence). V gave up 3 bases and J gave up 0 bases, with 12 bases separating them. In nucleotides, the CDR3 is TGCAGTGCTAGGTTCCGTCCGGGCTCCTATAATTCACCCCTCCACTTT. Protein sequence: CSARFRPGSYNSPLHF.

The chain has TRBV18 and TRBJ1-1; D unresolved. This CDR3 has 15 residues. Germline-derived CDR1 and CDR2 are KGHSH and LQKENI. V gave up 0 bases and J gave up 3 bases, with 11 bases separating them. Written as DNA, the CDR3 is TGTGCCAGCTCACCACCGCCAGGTATGGACACTGAAGCTTTCTTT. This sequence encodes CASSPPPGMDTEAFF.

The rearrangement uses TRBV28 and TRBJ2-7; 12 bases agree with TRBD1. The CDR3 is 17 residues long. Looked up from germline, CDR1 is MDHEN and CDR2 is SYDVKM. V dropped 6 bases and J dropped 0; count of bases not matched to a gene: 9. CDR3 region: CASRDWDRGPGSYEQYF. CDR3 DNA: TGTGCCAGCAGAGACTGGGACAGGGGGCCAGGCTCCTACGAGCAGTACTTC.